The subject of this entry is one T cell receptor beta chain. Its antigen is not known. Combining a sample-barcoded 5' primer with a J-beta primer mix, a second PCR ran for roughly 6 to 12 cycles. Every cDNA was tagged by a template-switch adaptor with 12 random nucleotides. Each single sample gave us at least 2.5 million CDR3-containing paired-end reads. MiXCR, applied by TCRdb to the 5' RACE reads, yields one record per CDR3 protein. This sample has around 870,000 distinct CDR3 sequences, with about 28% found just once. This CDR3 has 14 amino acids. Germline-derived CDR1 and CDR2 are DFQATT and SNEGSKA (reference sequence). V dropped 6 bases and J dropped 0; count of bases not matched to a gene: 8. These data belong to a study of blood T cells in healthy people across ages. The study, taken as a whole, reports: Naive CD4+ cells and diversity were both higher in long-lived donors than in aged donors.

Sample donors were healthy Caucasian individuals that came from Russia, aged 6 to 90. The sequence derives from an elderly woman in good health. The chain links TRBV20-1 to TRBJ2-7; 7 bases agree with TRBD1. The specimen was blood. This CDR3 reads CSAYKQGSSYEQYF. DNA for the CDR3: TGCAGTGCGTATAAACAGGGGTCCTCCTACGAGCAGTACTTC.